The entry below describes one TCR beta chain. Its antigen is currently not known. Base qualities are not recorded, but no much larger clone differs from it by a single base. The cohort was made up of under 800 healthy bone marrow donors. At the time of sampling, every cohort member was nominally healthy, though immune exposures that went unrecorded were likely present. The donor was CMV seronegative and belonged to the group of 350 or so seronegative cohort members. A peripheral blood sample was provided by each donor, and peripheral blood mononuclear cells were used for TCR beta sequencing. The Qiagen DNeasy Blood Extraction Kit was used to extract genomic DNA from the blood cell samples. The data stem from a study of cytomegalovirus exposure and HLA in healthy donors (TCRdb year 2017). Study-wide context: In an earlier analysis of under 600 of the donors, about 260 Gb of sequence data and 90 million to 120 million unique TCR beta sequences from approximately 180 million T cells were reported. In addition to the first cohort of roughly 700 subjects, a separate validation cohort of under 150 different subjects was used. To predict cytomegalovirus infection status, the study brought together high-throughput TCR immunosequencing, statistical association of individual TCRs with disease status, and machine learning. HLA typing included class I and class II loci at four-digit resolution. Typing coverage varied by locus: 629-630 donors for A, B, C, DRB1 and DQB1; around 560 for DQA1; approximately 610 for DPA1; approximately 450 for DPB1. The genetic ancestry cluster associated with self-reported Caucasian donors included about 81% of the roughly 380 genotyped donors. The later analysis used no new phenotypic data to find candidate immune exposures, relying instead on TCR beta sequences and their occurrence across donors. In a later analysis, previously published TCR beta repertoires from 666 donors were re-analyzed and high-resolution HLA genotyping was added so that TCR occurrence patterns could be studied. Donor age, sex, ethnicity and CMV serostatus were collected together with the repertoire data. An earlier analysis of 587 of the donors applied high-throughput TCR beta sequencing to assess whether each TCR beta V gene segment acted as functional or pseudogenic. Four to six DR-DQ haplotypes were handled as single units for association and clustering, since linkage in the cohort was strong. Roughly 300 gigabases of sequencing data and approximately 80 million unique TCR sequences were included in an early release covering about 700 HLA-typed donors. In a later genetic analysis, genome-wide SNP genotypes for about 65% of the 666 donors were used, and that subset was treated as a discovery cohort. The study aimed to test whether signatures of past pathogen exposure could be identified by cataloging public T cell receptors. All discovery cohort repertoires had been generated on a single sequencing platform. The T cell repertoires of under 750 subjects were profiled by immunosequencing and related to cytomegalovirus serostatus. Among about 390 genotyped donors of the cohort, an average of roughly 240,000 unique TCR beta nucleotide sequences were sequenced per donor, about a sixth of them non-productive.

V is shortened by 0 bases, J by 1 base, and the region joining them spans 7 bases. The CDR3 has 14 amino acids, counting the end cysteine and phenylalanine. The CDR3 DNA has 42 bases and is translated from base 1. For CDR1 and CDR2, the germline V gene lists SGHRS and YFSETQ. The paper as a whole reports these results and caveats: The authors suggested that the approach could potentially be generalized to other disease states and immunological phenotypes. Because HLA typing was missing for some donors at each locus, association tests included only the typed subset. An earlier analysis of 587 of the donors showed that most TCR beta V segments appeared in productive rearrangements either about 90% or about 30% of the time, which broadly matched IMGT annotations. Because counts were too low, seventeen rarely observed V segments, including chromosome 9 orphons, were excluded from the earlier analysis of 587 of the donors. The 87-base-pair reads could not distinguish some IMGT-functional V segments, including TRBV6-2 and TRBV6-3, so those segments were excluded. V-gene and J-gene trimming of TCR beta chains was associated with a missense DCLRE1C variant in a later genetic analysis, and the association was replicated in an independent cohort. In this cohort, only TCR beta chains were sequenced, and detectable features were limited by the absence of alpha or paired-chain data. In a later analysis, several top co-occurrence clusters were reported to appear linked to parvovirus B19, influenza, CMV and Epstein-Barr virus. Correlated functional status among segregating V segments might reflect linkage disequilibrium, but an unknown experimental factor could not be ruled out. Immune exposure information for the cohort was limited to CMV serostatus. Across donors, most TCR sequences were observed very rarely, whereas some public TCRs were present in many individuals. When HLA alleles, especially DR and DQ, strongly co-occurred, TCR associations were difficult to assign to individual alleles. A later analysis associated about 17,000 TCR beta sequences with specific HLA alleles at a false discovery rate of 0.05. According to a later analysis, TCR association rates differed among HLA loci, with DRB1 alleles showing the most associated TCRs and HLA-C alleles showing the fewest. The presence/absence analyses assumed that sequencing depth was roughly uniform across donors, and that assumption may not be true. Compared with equally common non-associated chains, HLA-associated TCR beta chains in a later analysis were more clonally expanded and had lower generation probabilities. A total of 150 to 200 TCR beta chains were listed by the study as associated with cytomegalovirus. The classifier was reported to diagnose cytomegalovirus status with high specificity and sensitivity in both the original cohort and the validation cohort. A further reported finding was that TCR beta sequences accurately predicted the HLA-A and HLA-B alleles for most subjects in the first cohort. According to a later analysis, most CMV-associated TCR beta chains appeared to be HLA-restricted, and the HLA associations seemed to be driven largely by CMV exposure. A few of the identified cytomegalovirus-associated TCR beta chains were confirmed in vitro to be specific for cytomegalovirus antigens. A group of highly shared sequence variants was considered likely to be a technical artifact of the sequencing pipeline. A later genetic analysis reported fewer N-insertions in productive TCRs among donors in an Asian-associated ancestry cluster than the roughly 720-donor mean.

Library preparation used the immunoSEQ multiplex PCR assay. A mixture of 60 forward primers for TCR Vbeta segments and 13 reverse primers for TCR Jbeta segments was used in the multiplex PCR. The CDR3 region of rearranged TCR beta genes was amplified from genomic DNA by a multiplex PCR assay. On the Illumina HiSeq System, the amplified TCR beta libraries were sequenced as 87-base-pair reads. The original pipeline was this. A later analysis counted tens of millions of unique TCR beta chains across the 500 to 850 repertoires, and around 9.9 million of these chains were shared by at least two donors. To remove PCR and sequencing errors, raw reads were error-corrected and collapsed into unique sequences using a nearest-neighbor algorithm that merged closely related sequences. To assign V, D and J gene segments, CDR3 sequences were aligned to IMGT reference sequences. For a sequence to be retained, a match of at least six nucleotides to both a V gene segment and a J gene segment was required. Rearrangements were classified as productive when the CDR3 lacked stop codons and remained in frame with V and J, and all other rearrangements were classified as non-productive. CDR3 was defined by IMGT convention, running from the second conserved V-encoded cysteine to the conserved J-encoded phenylalanine. In an earlier analysis of around 540 of the donors, sequences lacking an unambiguous match to a single V gene segment were excluded. In an earlier analysis of almost 600 of the donors, a V segment was called functional when productive rearrangements were above 56.7%, and segregating when the standard deviation between donors exceeded 5%. To diagnose cytomegalovirus status from the catalog of TCR beta chain sequences, a statistical classification framework was built. In a later analysis, TCR nucleotide sequences were compared against IMGT/GENE-DB human TR gene sequences so that V and J genes could be assigned. In a later analysis, CDR3 sequences and most-parsimonious VDJ recombination scenarios were assigned using the TCRdist pipeline. A later analysis defined each TCR beta chain by its CDR3 amino acid sequence plus V-gene family, and excluded reads lacking a unique V-gene family. As a way to deal with suspected cross-contamination and a sequencing artifact, a later analysis dropped 450 to 600 nucleotide sequences that were highly shared and had low generation probability. For each public chain, a later analysis derived a clonal expansion index from normalized ranks of inferred template counts within each repertoire. In a later analysis, generation probabilities were computed using a VDJ recombination model fitted to out-of-frame rearrangements, and the results were checked against IGoR. A later analysis scored TCR-TCR, TCR-HLA and TCR-CMV co-occurrence with hypergeometric tests, applying a repertoire-size bias correction to TCR pairs. In a later analysis, false discovery rates were estimated by permuting HLA or CMV assignments 20 times. In a later analysis, co-occurring TCRs were grouped using DBSCAN, with TCRdist sequence similarity added in when clustering inside HLA-allele-positive subsets. Repertoires with fewer than 30,000 or more than 120,000 public chains, plus five repertoires with anomalous nucleotide sharing, were excluded from co-occurrence clustering. TCRdb took this table from immuneACCESS and kept in-frame rearrangements with V and J called. Such tables lack part of the clones; where checked against another copy, unresolved V genes explain under half of the gap, and the rest is unexplained. V and J calls and clone size come straight from that table; D and trimming were deduced from the DNA. The sample contains about 130,000 clones, roughly 82% of them found a single time. Over 1% of the sample belongs to the ten largest clones.

The rearranged chain carries TRBV5-1 and TRBJ1-1; no D gene call is confident. The origin of this receptor is a boy between 10 and 17 years old in good health and CMV-seronegative. The sample consisted of PBMCs. At the DNA level, the sequence is TGCGCCAGCAGCTTGGTCGAGAGGAACACTGAAGCTTTCTTT. This yields the protein CASSLVERNTEAFF.